These T cell receptor beta chains were read from a single sample in a study of blood T cells in healthy people across ages. TCRdb itself ran the 5' RACE reads through MiXCR, one entry per CDR3 protein. The table has 650,000 to 800,000 distinct CDR3 sequences, 40% to 50% seen once. The sample comprised blood. Receptors were obtained from a man aged 55 to 70 in good health. Each CDR3 is given with its conserved first and last residue. Fields, in order: D gene, clone size, J gene, V gene, CDR3 DNA, CDR3 protein. The D gene is left open where the match is weak. Part of the rows lack a size; the others show once, few, many or a class for expanded clones.

D gene: .; clone size: .; J gene: TRBJ1-4; V gene: TRBV20-1; CDR3 DNA: TGCAGTGCTATCCGGGGGAACCAAAAACTGTTTTTT; CDR3 protein: CSAIRGNQKLFF
D gene: TRBD1; clone size: few; J gene: TRBJ2-7; V gene: TRBV4-3; CDR3 DNA: TGCGCCAGCAGCCCTCGGGACAGCGTTTCCTACGAGCAGTACTTC; CDR3 protein: CASSPRDSVSYEQYF
D gene: .; clone size: .; J gene: TRBJ2-1; V gene: TRBV7-2; CDR3 DNA: TGTGCCAGCAGCTTGTTAATAAGCATTCAAGAGACCCAGTTCTTC; CDR3 protein: CASSLLISIQETQFF
D gene: .; clone size: .; J gene: TRBJ1-2; V gene: TRBV27; CDR3 DNA: TGTGCCAGCAGTATGGACAGCTCCCCGGAAGGCTACACCTTC; CDR3 protein: CASSMDSSPEGYTF
D gene: TRBD2; clone size: few; J gene: TRBJ2-5; V gene: TRBV5-1; CDR3 DNA: TGCGCCAGCAGTGGACTAGCGGGGGGCCCGCAAGAGACCCAGTACTTC; CDR3 protein: CASSGLAGGPQETQYF
D gene: .; clone size: few; J gene: TRBJ2-7; V gene: TRBV7-2; CDR3 DNA: TGTGCCAGCAGCTTAGCGGCAGATCCCCGCTACGAGCAGTACTTC; CDR3 protein: CASSLAADPRYEQYF
D gene: .; clone size: .; J gene: TRBJ1-1; V gene: TRBV9; CDR3 DNA: TGTGCCAGCAGCGTAAGTCCGGCCACTGAAGCTTTCTTT; CDR3 protein: CASSVSPATEAFF
D gene: .; clone size: .; J gene: TRBJ2-1; V gene: TRBV29-1; CDR3 DNA: TGCTGCGCCCGGGGTTCCGGGGATGAGCAGTTCTTC; CDR3 protein: CCARGSGDEQFF
D gene: TRBD2; clone size: few; J gene: TRBJ2-1; V gene: TRBV7-2; CDR3 DNA: TGTGCCAGCAGCTTAGAGAGCGGGGCTTCCTACAATGAGCAGTTCTTC; CDR3 protein: CASSLESGASYNEQFF
D gene: .; clone size: .; J gene: TRBJ2-2; V gene: TRBV6-6; CDR3 DNA: TGTGCCAGCAGTTACACAGCAGGGCGCACCGGGGAGCTGTTTTTT; CDR3 protein: CASSYTAGRTGELFF
D gene: TRBD2; clone size: .; J gene: TRBJ2-5; V gene: TRBV7-3; CDR3 DNA: TGTGCCAGCAGCCCCGGGGTGACTAGCGGGGCGTACCAAGAGACCCAGTACTTC; CDR3 protein: CASSPGVTSGAYQETQYF
D gene: .; clone size: few; J gene: TRBJ2-5; V gene: TRBV4-3; CDR3 DNA: TGCGCCAGCAGCCAAGATTGGACCGTCGGGGAGACCCAGTACTTC; CDR3 protein: CASSQDWTVGETQYF
D gene: TRBD1; clone size: .; J gene: TRBJ2-7; V gene: TRBV6-5; CDR3 DNA: TGTGCCAGCATTCAACGACAGGGGGTGACATACGAGCAGTACTTC; CDR3 protein: CASIQRQGVTYEQYF
D gene: TRBD1; clone size: once; J gene: TRBJ2-5; V gene: TRBV10-3; CDR3 DNA: TGTGCCATCAGATCCTCGACAGGGGATCGGTCGGAGACCCAGTACTTC; CDR3 protein: CAIRSSTGDRSETQYF
D gene: .; clone size: .; J gene: TRBJ2-3; V gene: TRBV4-1; CDR3 DNA: TGCGCCAGCAGCCAAGATGTGCTTCTCAGTCCCATCCCTACAGATACGCAGTATTTT; CDR3 protein: CASSQDVLLSPIPTDTQYF
D gene: .; clone size: many; J gene: TRBJ2-3; V gene: TRBV6-1; CDR3 DNA: TGTGCCAGCAGTGAAGGTCAGGGAGATACAGATACGCAGTATTTT; CDR3 protein: CASSEGQGDTDTQYF
D gene: TRBD2; clone size: .; J gene: TRBJ2-1; V gene: TRBV18; CDR3 DNA: TGTGCCAGCTCACCCACCGGGACTAGCGGTAGTGAGCAGTTCTTC; CDR3 protein: CASSPTGTSGSEQFF
D gene: TRBD1; clone size: .; J gene: TRBJ2-7; V gene: TRBV10-3; CDR3 DNA: TGTGCCATCAGTGAGAGGGGGAGTGGGGGACAGAGGCGCTACGAGCAGTACTTC; CDR3 protein: CAISERGSGGQRRYEQYF
D gene: TRBD2; clone size: .; J gene: TRBJ2-3; V gene: TRBV15; CDR3 DNA: TGTGCCACCAGCAGAGTGCTAGCGGGGGGGACCGATACGCAGTATTTT; CDR3 protein: CATSRVLAGGTDTQYF
D gene: .; clone size: few; J gene: TRBJ1-6; V gene: TRBV7-6; CDR3 DNA: TGTGCCAGCAGCTTAGGCGGCAGGGCTAATTCACCCCTCCACTTT; CDR3 protein: CASSLGGRANSPLHF
D gene: .; clone size: .; J gene: TRBJ2-1; V gene: TRBV10-3; CDR3 DNA: TGTGCCATCAGTGCTGGGACTGGGCAATACAATGAGCAGTTCTTC; CDR3 protein: CAISAGTGQYNEQFF
D gene: .; clone size: few; J gene: TRBJ1-1; V gene: TRBV7-2; CDR3 DNA: TGTGCCAGCAGCCCATGGGGTGGGTCGAACACTGAAGCTTTCTTT; CDR3 protein: CASSPWGGSNTEAFF
D gene: .; clone size: .; J gene: TRBJ2-7; V gene: TRBV4-3; CDR3 DNA: TGCGCCAGCAGCCAAGTTTTAGGGGCCTACGAGCAGTACTTC; CDR3 protein: CASSQVLGAYEQYF